This entry concerns a single T cell receptor (beta chain). The antigen remains undetermined. The sort gate was single viable CD3+CD4+CD8-CD45RO+ cells for memory CD4+ T cells. Total CD4+ T cells were enriched by CD4 positive selection. This specimen belongs to a study of memory CD4+ T cells and cytomegalovirus serostatus. This table comes from immunoSEQ multiplex PCR, and its TCRdb copy is limited to in-frame clones, with some not included. The table includes just over 40,000 clones, 70% to 80% detected once. CDR1 MNHEY and CDR2 SVGAGI come from the germline V gene. The CDR3 loop spans 15 amino acids. Trimming removed 7 bases from V and 1 base from J, with 16 bases in between. Study-wide results and limits: Of 150 to 200 reported CMV TCRbeta sequences, 60 to 85 were found in memory CD4+ repertoires. Suggested: most of the CMV-linked TCR signature lies in CD4+ memory cells.

The sample consisted of memory CD4+ T cells from blood. J is TRBJ1-1 and V is TRBV6-5; no clear D. The source of this sequence is an adult in good health and CMV-seronegative. CDR3 amino acids: CASTPGSRSNTEAFF. The CDR3 bases are TGTGCCAGCACCCCAGGATCGCGATCGAACACTGAAGCTTTCTTT.